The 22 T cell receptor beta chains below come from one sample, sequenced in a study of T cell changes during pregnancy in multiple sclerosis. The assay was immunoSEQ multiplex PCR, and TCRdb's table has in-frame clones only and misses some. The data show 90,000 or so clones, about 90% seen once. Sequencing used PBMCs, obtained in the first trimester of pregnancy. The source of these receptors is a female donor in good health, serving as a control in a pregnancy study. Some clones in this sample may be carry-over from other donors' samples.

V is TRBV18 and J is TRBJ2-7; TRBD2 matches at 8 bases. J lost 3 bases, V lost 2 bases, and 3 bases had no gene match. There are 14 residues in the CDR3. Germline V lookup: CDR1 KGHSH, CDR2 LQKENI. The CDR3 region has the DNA TGTGCCAGCTCACCAGCCAGCGGGAGCTACGAGCAGTACTTC. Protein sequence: CASSPASGSYEQYF. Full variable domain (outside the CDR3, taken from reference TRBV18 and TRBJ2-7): NAGVMQNPRHLVRRRGQEARLRCSPMKGHSHVYWYRQLPEEGLKFMVYLQKENIIDESGMPKERFSAEFPKEGPSILRIQQVVRGDSAAYFCASSPASGSYEQYFGPGTRLTVT.

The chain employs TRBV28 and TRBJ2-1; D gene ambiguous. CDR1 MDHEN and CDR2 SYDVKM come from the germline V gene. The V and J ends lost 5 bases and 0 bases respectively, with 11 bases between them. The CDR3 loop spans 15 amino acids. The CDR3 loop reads CASSPAPSSYNEQFF. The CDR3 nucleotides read TGTGCCAGCAGTCCGGCCCCTAGCTCCTACAATGAGCAGTTCTTC.

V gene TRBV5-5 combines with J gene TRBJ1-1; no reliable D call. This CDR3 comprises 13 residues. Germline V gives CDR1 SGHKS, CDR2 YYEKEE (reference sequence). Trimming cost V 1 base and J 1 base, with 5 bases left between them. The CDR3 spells CASSLYKNTEAFF. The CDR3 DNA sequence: TGTGCCAGCAGCTTGTACAAGAACACTGAAGCTTTCTTT.

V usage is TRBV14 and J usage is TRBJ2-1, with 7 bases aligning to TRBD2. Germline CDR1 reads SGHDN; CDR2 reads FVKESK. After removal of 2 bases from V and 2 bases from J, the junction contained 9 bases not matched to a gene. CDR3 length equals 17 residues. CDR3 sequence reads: CASSQYSVLAPYNEQFF. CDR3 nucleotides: TGTGCCAGCAGCCAATATAGCGTACTAGCGCCCTACAATGAGCAGTTCTTC.

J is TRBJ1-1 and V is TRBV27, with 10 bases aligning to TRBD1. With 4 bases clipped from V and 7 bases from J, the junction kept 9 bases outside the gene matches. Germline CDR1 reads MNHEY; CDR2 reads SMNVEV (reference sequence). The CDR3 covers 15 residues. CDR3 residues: CASSWTGGGRDEAFF. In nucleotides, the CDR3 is TGTGCCAGCAGTTGGACAGGGGGTGGGCGTGATGAAGCTTTCTTT.

This CDR3 reads CASRYGGATNEKLFF. DNA for the CDR3: TGTGCCAGTCGATATGGGGGGGCAACTAATGAAAAACTGTTTTTT. J is TRBJ1-4 and V is TRBV27, with D maybe TRBD1 (5 bases). The CDR3 extends over 15 amino acids. Between the trimmed V and J ends, which lost 9 bases and 0 bases, there was a span of 14 bases. Germline V gene data show CDR1 as MNHEY and CDR2 as SMNVEV (reference sequence).

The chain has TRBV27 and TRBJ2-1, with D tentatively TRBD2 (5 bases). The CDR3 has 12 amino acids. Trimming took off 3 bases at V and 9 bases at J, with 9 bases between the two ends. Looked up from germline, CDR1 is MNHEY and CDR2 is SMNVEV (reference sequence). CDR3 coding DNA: TGTGCCAGCAGTTTCAGAGGGATTGAGCAGTTCTTC. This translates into CASSFRGIEQFF.

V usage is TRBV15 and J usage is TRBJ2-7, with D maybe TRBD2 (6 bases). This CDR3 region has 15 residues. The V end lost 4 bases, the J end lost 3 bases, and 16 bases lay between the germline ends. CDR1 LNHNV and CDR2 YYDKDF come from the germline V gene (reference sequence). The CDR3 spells CATSTDRGKDYEQYF. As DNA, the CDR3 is TGTGCCACCAGCACCGACCGCGGGAAAGACTACGAGCAGTACTTC.

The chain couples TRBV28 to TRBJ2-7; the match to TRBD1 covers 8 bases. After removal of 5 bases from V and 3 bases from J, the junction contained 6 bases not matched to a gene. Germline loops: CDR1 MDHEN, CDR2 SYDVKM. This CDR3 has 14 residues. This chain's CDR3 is CASSAGQVDYEQYF. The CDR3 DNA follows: TGTGCCAGCAGTGCGGGACAGGTGGACTACGAGCAGTACTTC.

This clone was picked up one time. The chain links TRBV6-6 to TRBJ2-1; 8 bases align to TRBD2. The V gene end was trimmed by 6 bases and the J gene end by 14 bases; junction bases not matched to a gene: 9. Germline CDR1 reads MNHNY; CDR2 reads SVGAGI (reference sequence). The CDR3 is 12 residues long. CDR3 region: CASSTIGGEEFF. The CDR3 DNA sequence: TGTGCCAGCAGCACCATCGGGGGGGAGGAGTTCTTC.

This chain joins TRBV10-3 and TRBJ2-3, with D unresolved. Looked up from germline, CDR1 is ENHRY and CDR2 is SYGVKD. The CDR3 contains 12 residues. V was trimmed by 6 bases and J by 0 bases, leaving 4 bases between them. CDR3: CAIRASTDTQYF. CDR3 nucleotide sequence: TGTGCCATCAGGGCCAGCACAGATACGCAGTATTTT.

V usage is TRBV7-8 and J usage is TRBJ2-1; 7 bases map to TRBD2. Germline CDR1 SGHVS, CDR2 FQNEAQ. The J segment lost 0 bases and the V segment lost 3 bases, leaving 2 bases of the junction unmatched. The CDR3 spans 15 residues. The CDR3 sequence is CASSLREPSYNEQFF. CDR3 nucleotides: TGTGCCAGCAGCTTGCGGGAGCCCTCCTACAATGAGCAGTTCTTC.

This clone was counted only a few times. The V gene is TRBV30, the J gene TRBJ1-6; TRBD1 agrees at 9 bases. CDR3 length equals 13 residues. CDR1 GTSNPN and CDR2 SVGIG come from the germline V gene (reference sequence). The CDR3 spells CASDDRGNSPLHF. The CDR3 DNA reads TGTGCGTCTGACGACAGGGGGAACTCACCCCTCCACTTT.

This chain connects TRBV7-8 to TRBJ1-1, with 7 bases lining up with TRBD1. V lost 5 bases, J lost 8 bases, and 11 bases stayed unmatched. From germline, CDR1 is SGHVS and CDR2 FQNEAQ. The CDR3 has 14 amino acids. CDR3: CASSGYAGGPEAFF. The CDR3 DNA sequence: TGTGCCAGCAGCGGATATGCAGGGGGGCCCGAAGCTTTCTTT.

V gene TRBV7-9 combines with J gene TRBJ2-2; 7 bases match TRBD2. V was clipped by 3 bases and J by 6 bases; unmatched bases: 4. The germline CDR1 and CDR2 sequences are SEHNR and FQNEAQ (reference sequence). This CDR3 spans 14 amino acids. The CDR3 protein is CASSFGGKAGELFF. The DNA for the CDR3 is TGTGCCAGCAGCTTCGGGGGGAAAGCCGGGGAGCTGTTTTTT.

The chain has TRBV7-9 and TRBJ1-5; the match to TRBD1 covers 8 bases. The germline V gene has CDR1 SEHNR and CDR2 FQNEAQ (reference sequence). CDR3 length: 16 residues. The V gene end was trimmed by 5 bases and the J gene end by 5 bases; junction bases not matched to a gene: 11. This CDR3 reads CASSGRTGSWDQPQHF. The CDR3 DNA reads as TGTGCCAGCAGCGGACGGACAGGGTCATGGGATCAGCCCCAGCATTTT.

CDR3: CASGSGETQYF. CDR3 sequence (DNA): TGTGCTAGTGGTTCAGGGGAGACCCAGTACTTC. The V gene is TRBV12-5, the J gene TRBJ2-5; weak D call: TRBD1 (5 bases). The CDR3 is 11 amino acids. V shed 4 bases and J shed 5 bases, with 5 bases lying between them. CDR1 is LGHNT and CDR2 is FRNRAP in the germline V gene.

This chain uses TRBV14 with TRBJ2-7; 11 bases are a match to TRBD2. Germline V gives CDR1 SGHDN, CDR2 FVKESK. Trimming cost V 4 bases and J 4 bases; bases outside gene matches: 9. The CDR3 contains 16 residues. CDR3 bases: TGTGCCAGCAGCCCGAGAGTAGGGACTAGCGGTTACGAGCAGTACTTC. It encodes CASSPRVGTSGYEQYF.

The chain's CDR3 is CASSLLDYRTYEQYF. DNA of the CDR3: TGTGCCAGCAGCTTATTGGACTACCGGACCTACGAGCAGTACTTC. V is TRBV7-2 and J is TRBJ2-7, with D possibly being TRBD2 (6 bases). The CDR3 extends over 15 amino acids. Trimming stripped 2 bases from V and 2 bases from J, with 13 bases between. Germline CDR1 is SGHTA and CDR2 is FQGNSA.

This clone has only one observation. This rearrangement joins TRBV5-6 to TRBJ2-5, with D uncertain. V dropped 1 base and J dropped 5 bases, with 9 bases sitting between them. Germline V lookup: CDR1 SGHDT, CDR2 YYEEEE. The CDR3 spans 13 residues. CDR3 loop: CASSLKLVETQYF. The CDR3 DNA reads TGTGCCAGCAGCTTGAAGCTAGTTGAGACCCAGTACTTC.

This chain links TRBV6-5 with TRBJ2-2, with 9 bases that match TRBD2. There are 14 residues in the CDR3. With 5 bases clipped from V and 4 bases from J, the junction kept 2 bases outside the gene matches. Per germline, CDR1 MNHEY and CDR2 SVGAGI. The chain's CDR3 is CASSLAGTTGELFF. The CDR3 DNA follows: TGTGCCAGCAGTCTAGCGGGGACCACCGGGGAGCTGTTTTTT.

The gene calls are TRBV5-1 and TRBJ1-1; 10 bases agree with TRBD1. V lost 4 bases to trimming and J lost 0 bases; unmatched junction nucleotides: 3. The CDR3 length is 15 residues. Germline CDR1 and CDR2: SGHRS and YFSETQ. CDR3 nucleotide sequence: TGCGCCAGCAGCAGAGGACAGGGGGTGAACACTGAAGCTTTCTTT. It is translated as CASSRGQGVNTEAFF.